The rows below give T cell receptor beta chains drawn from one sample of a study of cytomegalovirus exposure and HLA in healthy donors. Measured with immunoSEQ multiplex PCR; TCRdb has only the in-frame clones, and not every one. The data hold roughly 98,000 clones, with around 73% observed a single time. Material: PBMCs. The source is a middle-aged man in good health and CMV-seronegative. Each CDR3 is given with its conserved first and last residue. The order of the fields is V gene, J gene, CDR3 protein.

>TRBV11-2|TRBJ2-2
CASSSGTRGPGELFF
>TRBV29-1|TRBJ2-3
CSVGPKLVHTQYF
>TRBV2|TRBJ1-2
CASTEQAYGYTF
>TRBV4-2|TRBJ1-3
CASSRGGGDGNTIYF
>TRBV5-6|TRBJ2-5
CASSFGRGAETQYF
>TRBV10-3|TRBJ1-1
CAISESRGANTEAFF
>TRBV6-4|TRBJ2-3
CASSGGASTDTQYF
>TRBV30|TRBJ2-3
CARDAHTDTQYF
>TRBV19|TRBJ2-1
CASRSGTYNEQFF
>TRBV5-1|TRBJ1-2
CASSSGTGDGYTF
>TRBV2|TRBJ1-5
CAIRPWGQNQPQHF
>TRBV19|TRBJ1-2
CASSTATGGNYGYTF
>TRBV2|TRBJ2-1
CASRISRVREFGNEQFF
>TRBV18|TRBJ1-5
CASSPAGDQPQHF
>TRBV5-6|TRBJ2-7
CASSRRGQLYEQYF
>TRBV2|TRBJ2-7
CASSEALRGGYEQYF
>TRBV30|TRBJ1-1
CAWRSGGSQNTEAFF
>TRBV5-1|TRBJ2-2
CASSLSGAGTGELFF
>TRBV2|TRBJ1-5
CASSEEGGAFNQPQHF
>TRBV29-1|TRBJ2-1
CSVDFGTGGIWNEQFF
>TRBV29-1|TRBJ2-3
CSVDGQGASGDKTDTQYF
>TRBV5-6|TRBJ1-2
CASRRMGAGPHLYGYTF
>TRBV15|TRBJ2-7
CATSRGPSGRGEQYF
>TRBV5-8|TRBJ2-3
CASSLFVGASTDTQYF
>TRBV28|TRBJ1-3
CASTSQGVGNTIYF
>TRBV9|TRBJ2-7
CASGGQGSYEQYF
>TRBV10-3|TRBJ2-6
CAISESRGSGANVLTF
>TRBV6-4|TRBJ2-3
CASSDRGGPDTQYF
>TRBV9|TRBJ2-1
CASSVEGASSSYNEQFF
>TRBV6-1|TRBJ2-7
CAGHGPAENEQYF
>TRBV28|TRBJ1-6
CASPQGGGASPLHF
>TRBV19|TRBJ2-5
CASTSTGQETQYF
>TRBV7-9|TRBJ2-7
CASSRPGTRISEQYF
>TRBV19|TRBJ1-1
CASSISFGQGATFF
>TRBV7-8|TRBJ2-7
CASSLELAGGSYEQYF
>TRBV5-4|TRBJ2-7
CASSSSGGSSYEQYF
>TRBV7-9|TRBJ1-4
CASRSNEKLFF
>TRBV9|TRBJ2-3
CASSATSGGTDTQYF
>TRBV4-1|TRBJ2-3
CASRGRGTDTQYF
>TRBV9|TRBJ2-7
CASSPSGPPTYEQYF
>TRBV30|TRBJ2-7
CAWSSGPLRYF
>TRBV30|TRBJ2-2
CAWSVSSRSGGELFF
>TRBV6-5|TRBJ1-1
CASSYDRDMNTEAFF
>TRBV30|TRBJ2-5
CAWTGTSGKETQYF
>TRBV27|TRBJ2-2
CASSPPQQVNTGELFF
>TRBV28|TRBJ1-1
CASSLLTGGYTEAFF
>TRBV5-1|TRBJ2-7
CASSGTGSYEQYF
>TRBV13|TRBJ2-3
CASSFARGGRHTDTQYF
>TRBV11-2|TRBJ2-7
CASSLEGRAALTSYEQYF